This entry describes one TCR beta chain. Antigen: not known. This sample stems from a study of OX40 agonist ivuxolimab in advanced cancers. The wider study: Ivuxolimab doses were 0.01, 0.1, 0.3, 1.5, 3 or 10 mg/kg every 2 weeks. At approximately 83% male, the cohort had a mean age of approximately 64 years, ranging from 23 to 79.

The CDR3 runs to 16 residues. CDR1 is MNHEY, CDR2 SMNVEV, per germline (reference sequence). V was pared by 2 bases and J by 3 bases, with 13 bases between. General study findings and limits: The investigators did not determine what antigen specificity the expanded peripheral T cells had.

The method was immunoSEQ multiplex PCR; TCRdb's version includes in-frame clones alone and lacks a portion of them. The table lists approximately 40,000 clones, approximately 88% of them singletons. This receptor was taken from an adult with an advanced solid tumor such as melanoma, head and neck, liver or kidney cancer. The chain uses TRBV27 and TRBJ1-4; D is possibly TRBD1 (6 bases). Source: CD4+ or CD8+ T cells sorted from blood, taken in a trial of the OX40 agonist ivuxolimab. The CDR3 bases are TGTGCCAGCAGTTTAGGAACAGGGCTTTCTAATGAAAAACTGTTTTTT. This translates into CASSLGTGLSNEKLFF.